This T cell receptor (beta chain) was sequenced in a study of shared clonotypes between healthy human individuals. Study-wide context: CD4 naive cells filled three plates per donor, CD4 memory three, CD8 naive two and CD8 memory one.

Running of the assay took place at deep level. Here immunoSEQ multiplex PCR was the method, and the copy in TCRdb shows in-frame clones only, minus some. Altogether about 2 million clones are present, roughly 95% being singletons, with the ten largest covering roughly 1%. Remarks on this clone: Its antigen is still unknown.

V was clipped by 0 bases and J by 1 base; unmatched bases: 6. CDR1 and CDR2 (germline): MNHEY, SMNVEV (reference sequence). The CDR3 length is 17 residues. Whole-study findings and limits: As a rule, naive subsets had a larger estimated richness than memory subsets.

Terminally differentiated effector memory CD45RA+ cells were excluded by CCR7 positive selection of CD45RO-negative cells. The chain recombines TRBV27 with TRBJ2-1, with 7 positions matching TRBD1. The specimen was naive CD8+ T cells sorted from blood. This receptor was taken from a man younger than 35 in good health. As DNA, the CDR3 is TGTGCCAGCAGTTTATCGATTGAGGGGGCATCCTACAATGAGCAGTTCTTC. Translated, it gives CASSLSIEGASYNEQFF.